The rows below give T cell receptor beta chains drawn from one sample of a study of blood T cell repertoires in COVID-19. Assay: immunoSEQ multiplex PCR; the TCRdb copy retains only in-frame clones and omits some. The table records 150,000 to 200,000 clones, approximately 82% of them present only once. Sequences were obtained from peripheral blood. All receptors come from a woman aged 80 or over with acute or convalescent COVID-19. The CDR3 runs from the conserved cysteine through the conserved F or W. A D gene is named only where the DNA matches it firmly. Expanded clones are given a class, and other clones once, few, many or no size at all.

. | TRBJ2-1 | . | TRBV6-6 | CASSYSGLSYNEQFF | TGTGCCAGCAGTTACTCGGGACTGAGCTACAATGAGCAGTTCTTC
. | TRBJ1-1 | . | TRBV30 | CAWRWLSEAFF | TGTGCCTGGAGGTGGCTCTCTGAAGCTTTCTTT
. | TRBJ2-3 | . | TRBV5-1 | CASSLVASTDTQYF | TGCGCCAGCAGCTTGGTGGCCTCTACAGATACGCAGTATTTT
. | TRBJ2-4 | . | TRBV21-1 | CASSEKVPGQGPLRAKNIQYF | TGTGCCAGCAGCGAAAAGGTCCCGGGACAGGGGCCTCTGCGGGCCAAAAACATTCAGTACTTC
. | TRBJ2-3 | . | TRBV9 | CASSVDRVRTTDTQYF | TGTGCCAGCAGCGTAGACAGGGTACGGACCACAGATACGCAGTATTTT
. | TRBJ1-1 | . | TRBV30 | CAWSPGGVLATEAFF | TGTGCCTGGAGTCCCGGAGGTGTCTTGGCCACTGAAGCTTTCTTT
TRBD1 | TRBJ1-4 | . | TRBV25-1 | CASSPGQGLPNEKLFF | TGTGCCAGCAGTCCGGGACAGGGGTTACCTAATGAAAAACTGTTTTTT
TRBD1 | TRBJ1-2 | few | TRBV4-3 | CASSPSTGGSYEGYTF | TGCGCCAGCAGCCCGTCGACAGGGGGCTCCTATGAGGGCTACACCTTC
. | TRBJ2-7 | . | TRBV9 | CASSVTVGRSYEQYF | TGTGCCAGCAGCGTCACCGTAGGGAGATCCTACGAGCAGTACTTC
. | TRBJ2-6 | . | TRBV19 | CASSIKASGANVLTF | TGTGCCAGTAGTATTAAAGCATCGGGGGCCAACGTCCTGACTTTC
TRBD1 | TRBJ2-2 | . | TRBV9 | CASSVEDRANTGELFF | TGTGCCAGCAGCGTTGAGGACAGGGCGAACACCGGGGAGCTGTTTTTT
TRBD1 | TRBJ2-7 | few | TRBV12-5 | CASGLVWAGGPSSYEQYF | TGTGCTAGTGGTTTGGTTTGGGCAGGGGGTCCGAGCTCCTACGAGCAGTACTTC
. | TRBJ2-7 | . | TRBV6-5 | CASSSFSREQYF | TGTGCCAGCAGTAGTTTCTCGCGCGAGCAGTACTTC
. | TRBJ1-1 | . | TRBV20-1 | CSARANTEAFF | TGCAGTGCTAGGGCTAACACTGAAGCTTTCTTT
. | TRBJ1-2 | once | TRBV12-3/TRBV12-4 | CASSPRLFGYTF | TGTGCCAGCAGTCCCCGGTTGTTCGGCTACACCTTC
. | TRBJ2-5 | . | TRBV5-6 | CASSLALETQYF | TGTGCCAGCAGCTTGGCCTTAGAGACCCAGTACTTC
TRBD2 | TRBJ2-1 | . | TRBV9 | CASSVAVGGLNEQFF | TGTGCCAGCAGCGTAGCCGTGGGAGGGCTCAATGAGCAGTTCTTC
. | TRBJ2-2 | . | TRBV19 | CASTPEQRGGELFF | TGTGCCAGTACCCCCGAACAAAGGGGGGGGGAGCTGTTTTTT
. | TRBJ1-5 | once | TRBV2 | CASSGGLIGKQPQHF | TGTGCCAGCAGTGGGGGCCTAATAGGGAAACAGCCCCAGCATTTT
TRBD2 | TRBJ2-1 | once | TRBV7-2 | CASSFAGTSGRDEQFF | TGTGCCAGCAGCTTCGCTGGGACTAGCGGGAGGGATGAGCAGTTCTTC
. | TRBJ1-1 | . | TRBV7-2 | CASSFTTGTEAFF | TGTGCCAGCAGCTTTACGACAGGCACTGAAGCTTTCTTT
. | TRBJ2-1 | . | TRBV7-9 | CASSLLGALVEQFF | TGTGCCAGCAGCTTATTGGGGGCCTTGGTTGAGCAGTTCTTC
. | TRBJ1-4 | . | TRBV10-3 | CAISESSGSEKLFF | TGTGCCATCAGTGAGTCCTCCGGGAGTGAAAAACTGTTTTTT